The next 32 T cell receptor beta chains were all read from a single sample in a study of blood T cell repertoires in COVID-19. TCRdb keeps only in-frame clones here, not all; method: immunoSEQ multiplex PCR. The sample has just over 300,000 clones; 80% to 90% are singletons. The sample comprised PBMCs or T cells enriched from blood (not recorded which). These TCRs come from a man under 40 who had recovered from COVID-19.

The CDR3 nucleotides are TGCGCCAGCAGCCCAACCTCGAGCTCGGGGGGCTACACCTTC. This sequence encodes CASSPTSSSGGYTF. The chain couples TRBV4-3 to TRBJ1-2; D gene unclear. Trimming removed 4 bases at V and 8 bases at J, with 17 bases between. Per the germline V gene, CDR1 is LGHNA and CDR2 is YSLEER. This CDR3 region has 14 residues.

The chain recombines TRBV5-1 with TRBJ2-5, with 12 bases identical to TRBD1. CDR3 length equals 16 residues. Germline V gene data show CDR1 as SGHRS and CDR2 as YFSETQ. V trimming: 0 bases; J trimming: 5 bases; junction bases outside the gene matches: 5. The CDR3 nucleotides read TGCGCCAGCAGCTTGGGGGACAGGGGGCGGATGGAGACCCAGTACTTC. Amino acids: CASSLGDRGRMETQYF.

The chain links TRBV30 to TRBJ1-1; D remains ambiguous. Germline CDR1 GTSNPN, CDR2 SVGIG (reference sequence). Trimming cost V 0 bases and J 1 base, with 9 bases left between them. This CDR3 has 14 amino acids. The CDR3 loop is CAWSVLLTNTEAFF. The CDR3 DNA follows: TGTGCCTGGAGTGTACTCCTCACGAACACTGAAGCTTTCTTT.

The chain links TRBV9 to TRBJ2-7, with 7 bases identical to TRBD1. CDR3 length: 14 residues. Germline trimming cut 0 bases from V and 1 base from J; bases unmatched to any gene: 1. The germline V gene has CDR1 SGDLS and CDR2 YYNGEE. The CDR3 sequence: CASSVGDRSYEQYF. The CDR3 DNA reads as TGTGCCAGCAGCGTAGGGGACAGATCCTACGAGCAGTACTTC.

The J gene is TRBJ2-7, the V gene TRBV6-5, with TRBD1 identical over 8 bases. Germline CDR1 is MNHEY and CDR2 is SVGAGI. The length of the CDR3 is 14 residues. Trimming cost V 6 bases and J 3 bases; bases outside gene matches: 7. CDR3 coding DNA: TGTGCCAGCAGGACCGGGACAGGAGACTACGAGCAGTACTTC. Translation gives CASRTGTGDYEQYF.

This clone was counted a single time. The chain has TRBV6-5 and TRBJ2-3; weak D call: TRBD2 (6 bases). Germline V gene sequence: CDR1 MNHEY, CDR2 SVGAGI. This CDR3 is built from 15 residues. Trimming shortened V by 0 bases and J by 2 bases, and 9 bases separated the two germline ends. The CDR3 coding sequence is TGTGCCAGCAGTTACTCGAAACTAGCCACAGATACGCAGTATTTT. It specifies CASSYSKLATDTQYF.

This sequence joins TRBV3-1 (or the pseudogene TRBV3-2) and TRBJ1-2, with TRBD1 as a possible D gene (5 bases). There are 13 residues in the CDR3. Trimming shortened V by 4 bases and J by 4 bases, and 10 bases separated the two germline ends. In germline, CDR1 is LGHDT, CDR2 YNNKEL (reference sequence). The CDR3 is CASSPRGAYGYTF. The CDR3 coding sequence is TGTGCCAGCAGCCCTCGTGGGGCCTATGGCTACACCTTC.

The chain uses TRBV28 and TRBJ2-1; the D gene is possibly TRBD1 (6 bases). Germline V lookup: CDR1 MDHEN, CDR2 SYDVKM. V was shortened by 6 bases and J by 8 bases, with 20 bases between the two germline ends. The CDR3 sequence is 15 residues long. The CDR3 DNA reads TGTGCCAGCAGGACGACAGGCACCCCTGTTCATGAGCAGTTCTTC. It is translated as CASRTTGTPVHEQFF.

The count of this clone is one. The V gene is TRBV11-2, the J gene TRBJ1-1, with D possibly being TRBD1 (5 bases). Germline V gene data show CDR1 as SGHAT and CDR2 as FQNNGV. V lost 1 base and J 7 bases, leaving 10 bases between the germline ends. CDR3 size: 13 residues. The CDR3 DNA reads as TGTGCCAGCAGCTTAGGCGTCAGGGTTGAAGCTTTCTTT. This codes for CASSLGVRVEAFF.

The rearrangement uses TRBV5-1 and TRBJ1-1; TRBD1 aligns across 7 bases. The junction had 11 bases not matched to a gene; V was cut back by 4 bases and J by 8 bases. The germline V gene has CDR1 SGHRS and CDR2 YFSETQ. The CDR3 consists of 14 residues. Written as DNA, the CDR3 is TGCGCCAGCAGCGCGGACAGGACAAAACAAGAAGCTTTCTTT. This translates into CASSADRTKQEAFF.

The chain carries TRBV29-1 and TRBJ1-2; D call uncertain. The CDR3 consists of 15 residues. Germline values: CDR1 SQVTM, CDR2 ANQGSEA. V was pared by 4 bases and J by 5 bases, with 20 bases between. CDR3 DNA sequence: TGCAGCGTTGGGCGTTTAAAACCGAGAGGTTATGGCTACACCTTC. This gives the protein CSVGRLKPRGYGYTF.

The CDR3 DNA reads TGTGCCAGAAGCTCCAGGGGGGGCAATCAGCCCCAGCATTTT. Amino acids: CARSSRGGNQPQHF. The chain couples TRBV5-3 to TRBJ1-5; the match to TRBD1 covers 7 bases. TRBV5-3 is an ORF, with its function uncertain. The CDR3 is made up of 14 amino acids. Unmatched junction bases numbered 2, after V lost 3 bases and J lost 2 bases.

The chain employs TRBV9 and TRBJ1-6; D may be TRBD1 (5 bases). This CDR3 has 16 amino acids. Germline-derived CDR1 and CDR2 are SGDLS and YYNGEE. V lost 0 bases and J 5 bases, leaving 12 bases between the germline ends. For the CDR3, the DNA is TGTGCCAGCAGCGTAGCTGGTTCCAGGGATAATTCACCCCTCCACTTT. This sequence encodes CASSVAGSRDNSPLHF.

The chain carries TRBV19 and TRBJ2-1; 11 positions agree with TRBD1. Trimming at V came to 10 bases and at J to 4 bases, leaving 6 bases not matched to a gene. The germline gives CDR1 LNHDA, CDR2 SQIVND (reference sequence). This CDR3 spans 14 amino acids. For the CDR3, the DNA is TGTGCCACATCGCGGGACAGGGGGTACAATGAGCAGTTCTTC. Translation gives CATSRDRGYNEQFF.

CDR3 residues: CSASSGYNSPLHF. The CDR3 DNA reads TGCAGTGCTAGTAGCGGTTATAATTCACCCCTCCACTTT. The rearrangement uses TRBV20-1 and TRBJ1-6; D gene ambiguous. CDR1 is DFQATT and CDR2 is SNEGSKA in the germline V gene (reference sequence). The CDR3 runs to 13 residues. Trimming pared 3 bases from V and 4 bases from J, leaving 7 bases between.

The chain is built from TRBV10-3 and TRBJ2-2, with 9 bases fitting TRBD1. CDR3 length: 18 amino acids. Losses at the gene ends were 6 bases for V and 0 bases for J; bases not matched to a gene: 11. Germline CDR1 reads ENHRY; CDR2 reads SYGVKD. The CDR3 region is CAISGPGQGPSNTGELFF. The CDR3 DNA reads TGTGCCATCAGCGGCCCGGGACAGGGTCCCTCGAACACCGGGGAGCTGTTTTTT.

The chain's CDR3 is CASSEGTGVEKLFF. The CDR3, as DNA: TGTGCCAGCAGTGAAGGGACAGGGGTTGAAAAACTGTTTTTT. V and J are TRBV25-1 and TRBJ1-4; 10 nucleotides line up with TRBD1. V lost 2 bases and J lost 7; bases outside the gene matches: 1. Looked up from germline, CDR1 is MGHDK and CDR2 is SYGVNS. The length of the CDR3 is 14 residues.

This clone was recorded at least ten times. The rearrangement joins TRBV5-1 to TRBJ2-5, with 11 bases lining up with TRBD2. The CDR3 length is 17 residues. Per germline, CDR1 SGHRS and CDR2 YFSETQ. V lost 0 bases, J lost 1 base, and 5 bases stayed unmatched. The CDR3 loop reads CASSLGASGGRQETQYF. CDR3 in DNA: TGCGCCAGCAGCTTGGGGGCTAGCGGGGGGCGCCAAGAGACCCAGTACTTC.

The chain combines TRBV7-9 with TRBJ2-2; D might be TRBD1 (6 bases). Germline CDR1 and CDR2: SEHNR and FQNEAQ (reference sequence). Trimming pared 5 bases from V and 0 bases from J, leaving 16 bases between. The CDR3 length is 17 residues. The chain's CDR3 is CASSPDSGHTNTGELFF. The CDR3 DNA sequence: TGTGCCAGCAGCCCCGATTCGGGACATACGAACACCGGGGAGCTGTTTTTT.

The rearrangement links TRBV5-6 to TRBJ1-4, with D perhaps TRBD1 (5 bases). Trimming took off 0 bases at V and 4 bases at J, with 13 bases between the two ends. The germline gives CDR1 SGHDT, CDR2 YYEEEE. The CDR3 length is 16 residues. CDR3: CASSLAIDRNNEKLFF. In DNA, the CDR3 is TGTGCCAGCAGCTTGGCCATTGACAGAAATAATGAAAAACTGTTTTTT.

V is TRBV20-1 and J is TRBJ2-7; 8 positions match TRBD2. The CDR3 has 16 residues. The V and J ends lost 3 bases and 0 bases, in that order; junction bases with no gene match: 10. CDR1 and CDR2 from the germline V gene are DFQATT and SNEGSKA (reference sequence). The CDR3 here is CSASPGGGRSSYEQYF. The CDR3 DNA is TGCAGTGCTAGTCCCGGGGGGGGGCGAAGCTCCTACGAGCAGTACTTC.

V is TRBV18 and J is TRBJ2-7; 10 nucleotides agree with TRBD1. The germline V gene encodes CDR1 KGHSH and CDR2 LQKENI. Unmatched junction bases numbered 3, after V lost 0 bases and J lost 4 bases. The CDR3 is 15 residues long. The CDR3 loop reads CASSPPGQGMYEQYF. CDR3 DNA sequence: TGTGCCAGCTCACCACCGGGACAGGGGATGTACGAGCAGTACTTC.

CDR3 sequence: CASRDPGGHIYEQYF. CDR3 nucleotides: TGTGCCAGCAGGGACCCAGGGGGTCACATCTACGAGCAGTACTTC. This chain joins TRBV27 and TRBJ2-7, with 7 bases fitting TRBD1. CDR3 length: 15 amino acids. Germline V gene data show CDR1 as MNHEY and CDR2 as SMNVEV (reference sequence). The junction had 11 bases not matched to a gene; V was cut back by 6 bases and J by 3 bases.

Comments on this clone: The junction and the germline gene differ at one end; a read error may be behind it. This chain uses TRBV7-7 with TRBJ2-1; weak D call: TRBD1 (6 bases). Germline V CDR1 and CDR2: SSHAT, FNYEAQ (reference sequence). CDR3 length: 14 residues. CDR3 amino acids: CASSLEDSGSEQFF. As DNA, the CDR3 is TGTGCTAGCAGCTTAGAGGACAGCGGCAGTGAGCAGTTCTTC.

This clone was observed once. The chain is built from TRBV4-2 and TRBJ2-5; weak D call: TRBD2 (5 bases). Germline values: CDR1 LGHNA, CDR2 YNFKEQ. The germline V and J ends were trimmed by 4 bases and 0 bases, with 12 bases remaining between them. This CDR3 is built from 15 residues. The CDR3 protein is CASSRGSENQETQYF. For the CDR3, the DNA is TGTGCCAGCAGCCGAGGGAGCGAGAACCAAGAGACCCAGTACTTC.

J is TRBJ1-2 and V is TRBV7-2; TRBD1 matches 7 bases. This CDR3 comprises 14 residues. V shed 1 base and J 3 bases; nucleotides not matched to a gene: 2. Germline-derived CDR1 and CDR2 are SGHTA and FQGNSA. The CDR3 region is CASSLVGGDYGYTF. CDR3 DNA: TGTGCCAGCAGCTTAGTAGGGGGCGACTATGGCTACACCTTC.

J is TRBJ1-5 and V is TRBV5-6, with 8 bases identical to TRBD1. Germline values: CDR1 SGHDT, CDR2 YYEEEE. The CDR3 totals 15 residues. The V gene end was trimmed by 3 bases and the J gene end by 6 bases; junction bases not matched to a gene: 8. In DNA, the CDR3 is TGTGCCAGCAGCTCTGGACAGGGCCCTTTTCAGCCCCAGCATTTT. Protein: CASSSGQGPFQPQHF.

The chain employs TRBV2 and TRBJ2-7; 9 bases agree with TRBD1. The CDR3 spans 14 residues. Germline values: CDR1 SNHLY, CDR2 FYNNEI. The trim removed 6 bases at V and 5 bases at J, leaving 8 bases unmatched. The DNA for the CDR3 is TGTGCCAGCAGATCCGGGACAGGGAACGACGAGCAGTACTTC. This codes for CASRSGTGNDEQYF. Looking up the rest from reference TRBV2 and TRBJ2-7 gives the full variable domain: EPEVTQTPSHQVTQMGQEVILRCVPISNHLYFYWYRQILGQKVEFLVSFYNNEISEKSEIFDDQFSVERPDGSNFTLKIRSTKLEDSAMYFCASRSGTGNDEQYFGPGTRLTVT.

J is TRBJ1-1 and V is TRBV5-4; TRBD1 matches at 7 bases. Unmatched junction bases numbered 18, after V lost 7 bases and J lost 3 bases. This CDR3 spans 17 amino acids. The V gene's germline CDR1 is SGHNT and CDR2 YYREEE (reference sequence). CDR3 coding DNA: TGTGCCAGCCTACCGGGAGGGAGGAGGGACAGCGACACTGAAGCTTTCTTT. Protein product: CASLPGGRRDSDTEAFF.

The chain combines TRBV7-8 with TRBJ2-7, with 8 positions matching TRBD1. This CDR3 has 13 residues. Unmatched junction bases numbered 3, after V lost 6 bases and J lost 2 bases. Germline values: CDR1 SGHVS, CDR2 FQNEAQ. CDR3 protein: CASSRTGTYEQYF. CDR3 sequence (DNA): TGTGCCAGCAGTCGGACAGGGACCTACGAGCAGTACTTC.

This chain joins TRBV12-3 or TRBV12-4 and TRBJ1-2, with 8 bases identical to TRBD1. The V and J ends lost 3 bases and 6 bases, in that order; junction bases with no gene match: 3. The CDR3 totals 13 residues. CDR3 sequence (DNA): TGTGCCAGCAGTTTTAAACAGGGGGATGGCTACACCTTC. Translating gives CASSFKQGDGYTF.

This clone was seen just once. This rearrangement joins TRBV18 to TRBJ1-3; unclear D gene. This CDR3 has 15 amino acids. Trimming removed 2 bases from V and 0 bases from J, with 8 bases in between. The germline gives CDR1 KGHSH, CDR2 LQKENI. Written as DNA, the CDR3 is TGTGCCAGCTCACCAAGCATCGACTCTGGAAACACCATATATTTT. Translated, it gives CASSPSIDSGNTIYF.